Included here is one T cell receptor (beta chain) sequence, with context. The antigen is undetermined. The sample is drawn from a study of radiation and T cells in renal cell carcinoma. Some clones are missing from TCRdb's copy, which holds only in-frame ones; the method was immunoSEQ multiplex PCR. The sample gives some 110,000 clones, approximately 82% of which show up once; around 3% is in the top ten. Notes on the study in general: Top tumor clonotypes rose in blood 2 weeks post-radiation, then contracted.

Time point of the sample: baseline pretreatment blood. Treatment here: 15 Gy SBRT to primary tumor, nephrectomy 4 weeks later. Clear cell pathology was present in this patient's renal cell carcinoma. This TCR came from a woman aged 55-70 years with renal cell carcinoma. The sample in question was blood, obtained from a patient whose treatment included radiotherapy and nephrectomy.

CDR3 in DNA: TGTGCCAGCAGCTTGCAGGGGGGCTACGAGCAGTACTTC. It encodes CASSLQGGYEQYF. V and J are TRBV5-6 and TRBJ2-7; the D gene is possibly TRBD1 (7 bases). V lost 1 base and J lost 3, with 8 bases in between. The CDR3 contains 13 residues. Germline CDR1 SGHDT, CDR2 YYEEEE. Complete variable domain (other parts from reference TRBV5-6 and TRBJ2-7): DAGVTQSPTHLIKTRGQQVTLRCSPKSGHDTVSWYQQALGQGPQFIFQYYEEEERQRGNFPDRFSGHQFPNYSSELNVNALLLGDSALYLCASSLQGGYEQYFGPGTRLTVT.